This TCR beta chain was profiled in a study of blood T cell repertoires in COVID-19. Background on the study: The cDNA or gDNA used as material had been derived from T cells, B-cell-depleted T cells, or PBMCs.

Here immunoSEQ multiplex PCR was the method, and the copy in TCRdb shows in-frame clones only, minus some. The sample yields about 100,000 clones, over 80% seen once. CDR3 length: 13 residues. The ends were cut back, 8 bases at V and 0 bases at J, with 5 bases in the middle. Germline V lookup: CDR1 MDHEN, CDR2 SYDVKM. The sample consisted of peripheral blood. This rearrangement joins TRBV28 to TRBJ2-6, with D maybe TRBD1 (5 bases). The TCR sequence derives from an older woman with acute or convalescent COVID-19. CDR3 nucleotides: TGTGCCAGCCAGGGCTCTGGGGCCAACGTCCTGACTTTC. It codes for CASQGSGANVLTF.